Described below is a single T cell receptor (beta chain) sequence and its context. Its antigen is unknown. RNA transcripts were the source from which TCR beta CDR3 regions were amplified. HTBI primers served in a first-round RT-PCR, which a second-round multiplex PCR followed. TCRdb independently ran MiXCR on the multiplex PCR reads; one entry per CDR3 protein. The sample comprises 400,000 or so distinct CDR3 sequences, roughly 17% of which are singletons, and roughly 2.4% rests with the top ten. These data come from a study of Graves' ophthalmopathy and Graves' hyperthyroidism. Study-wide findings and caveats: Using 13 signatures, a model distinguished ophthalmopathy from stable hyperthyroidism, reaching about 87% sensitivity and 70% to 83% specificity. In predicting ophthalmopathy progression, the model reached 70.59% sensitivity and around 72% specificity. In blood appeared most of the expanded thyroid clonotypes whose frequency exceeded 0.001.

The V end was cut by 5 bases, the J end by 3 bases, with 20 bases between. This CDR3 has 17 amino acids. Germline CDR1 reads PRHDT; CDR2 reads FYEKMQ (reference sequence). The chain employs TRBV13 and TRBJ1-5; no clear D gene. The receptor was isolated from an adult woman with stable Graves' hyperthyroidism. Sequencing was performed on peripheral blood. The CDR3 here is CASSPWVEGMHNQPQHF. The CDR3 DNA follows: TGTGCCAGCAGCCCCTGGGTCGAAGGGATGCACAATCAGCCCCAGCATTTT.